Sequencing of this T cell receptor beta chain was carried out in a study of type 1 regulatory T cells. Across the study: This in vitro CD4 product, T-allo10, is enriched for Tr1 cells and alloantigen-specific. Notes on the study in general: Compared with non-type 1 regulatory T cells, type 1 regulatory T cells showed a more restricted TCR repertoire.

This CDR3 contains 10 residues. V shed 7 bases and J shed 1 base, with 1 base lying between them. Germline V gene sequence: CDR1 KGHDR, CDR2 SFDVKD. TCRdb fed the reads into MiXCR, producing one record per CDR3 protein. This sample carries some 71,000 distinct CDR3 sequences, less than 25% of them seen once, and the ten largest clones take roughly 8%. On this clonotype: Its antigen is not known.

This clonotype was sampled from a human donor in good health. Sequenced sample: cultured type 1 regulatory T (Tr1) cells, either the whole culture or a sorted fraction (not recorded which). The genes are TRBV24-1 and TRBJ2-7; D gene unclear. This CDR3 is CATRSYEQYF. In DNA form, the CDR3 reads TGTGCCACCAGGTCCTACGAGCAGTACTTC.